This entry lists 25 T cell receptor beta chains sequenced from one sample in a study of blood T cell repertoires in COVID-19. Profiled with immunoSEQ multiplex PCR; TCRdb holds only in-frame clones, not every one. The table lists more than 150,000 clones, less than 90% of them singletons. Sequencing was done on a sample of peripheral blood. All receptors come from a man aged 18 to 30 with active or convalescent COVID-19.

The V call is TRBV4-1, the J call TRBJ2-3; 7 bases agree with TRBD2. This CDR3 has 17 residues. In germline, CDR1 is MGHRA, CDR2 YSYEKL. The junction had 8 bases not matched to a gene; V was cut back by 0 bases and J by 2 bases. CDR3 protein: CASSQEPAGADTDTQYF. The CDR3 region has the DNA TGCGCCAGCAGCCAAGAACCCGCGGGAGCTGACACAGATACGCAGTATTTT.

V usage is TRBV5-4 and J usage is TRBJ2-7, with D possibly TRBD1 on 6 matching bases. Trimming stripped 2 bases from V and 3 bases from J, with 12 bases between. Germline CDR1 SGHNT, CDR2 YYREEE (reference sequence). CDR3 length: 14 residues. Written as DNA, the CDR3 is TGTGCCAGCAGCTTTCACAGGGATGACTACGAGCAGTACTTC. Translated, it gives CASSFHRDDYEQYF.

The chain is built from TRBV5-1 and TRBJ2-3; unclear D gene. The CDR3 consists of 16 residues. The germline CDR1 and CDR2 sequences are SGHRS and YFSETQ. The V gene lost 0 bases and the J gene lost 2 bases, with 13 bases spanning the gap. The DNA of the CDR3 is TGCGCCAGCAGCTTGGAAGTGAACTCAATCACAGATACGCAGTATTTT. Amino acid sequence: CASSLEVNSITDTQYF. The variable domain in full, completed from reference TRBV5-1 and TRBJ2-3, reads KAGVTQTPRYLIKTRGQQVTLSCSPISGHRSVSWYQQTPGQGLQFLFEYFSETQRNKGNFPGRFSGRQFSNSRSEMNVSTLELGDSALYLCASSLEVNSITDTQYFGPGTRLTVL.

In its sample, this clone was seen a few times. The V gene is TRBV6-5, the J gene TRBJ2-1; 11 bases map to TRBD2. This CDR3 comprises 15 residues. Germline CDR1 and CDR2: MNHEY and SVGAGI. V gave up 6 bases and J gave up 4 bases; unmatched junction bases: 5. The CDR3 reads CASSPLAGGYNEQFF. The CDR3 DNA is TGTGCCAGCAGCCCCCTAGCGGGAGGATACAATGAGCAGTTCTTC.

The rearrangement links TRBV4-1 to TRBJ2-2; 7 nucleotides align to TRBD2. The ends lost 4 bases at V and 4 bases at J; junction bases unmatched: 9. The CDR3 covers 16 residues. Germline values: CDR1 MGHRA, CDR2 YSYEKL. CDR3 nucleotides: TGCGCCAGCAGCCCGTGGGCGGGAGAGGGCACCGGGGAGCTGTTTTTT. Protein: CASSPWAGEGTGELFF.

J is TRBJ2-3 and V is TRBV28; D not resolved. The CDR3 contains 13 residues. V was clipped by 2 bases and J by 2 bases, with 5 bases between them. Germline V gene lookup returns CDR1 MDHEN and CDR2 SYDVKM. Here the CDR3 reads CASSLSNTDTQYF. The CDR3 DNA is TGTGCCAGCAGTTTAAGCAACACAGATACGCAGTATTTT.

This clone was picked up a small number of times. The chain recombines TRBV29-1 with TRBJ1-3; TRBD1 is a possible D gene (6 bases). The V and J ends lost 5 bases and 5 bases respectively, with 13 bases between them. Per germline, CDR1 SQVTM and CDR2 ANQGSEA. The CDR3 runs 13 residues. CDR3 amino acids: CSVSDRKRNTIYF. CDR3 nucleotides: TGCAGCGTTTCGGACAGAAAACGAAACACCATATATTTT.

This clone turned up a few times. The V gene is TRBV19, the J gene TRBJ2-1; 9 nucleotides align to TRBD2. The length of the CDR3 is 16 residues. Trimming took 7 bases from V and 4 from J; bases not matched to a gene: 11. Germline CDR1 and CDR2: LNHDA and SQIVND (reference sequence). This CDR3 is CASTPQAGGSYNEQFF. The CDR3 DNA is TGTGCCAGTACCCCCCAGGCGGGAGGGTCTTACAATGAGCAGTTCTTC.

On this clone: Other nucleotide sequences in the sample specify the same CDR3. This chain uses TRBV12-3 or TRBV12-4 with TRBJ1-1, with D perhaps TRBD1 (5 bases). V lost 3 bases to trimming and J lost 1 base, with 6 bases between them. The CDR3 runs to 13 residues. The CDR3 is CASSFGGNTEAFF. The CDR3 DNA is TGTGCCAGCAGTTTCGGGGGGAACACTGAAGCTTTCTTT.

The chain couples TRBV5-4 to TRBJ2-5; D possibly corresponds to TRBD2 (6 bases). Germline assignment: CDR1 SGHNT and CDR2 YYREEE (reference sequence). Deletions cut 0 bases from V and 3 bases from J, with 15 bases between. The CDR3 has 16 amino acids. CDR3 coding DNA: TGTGCCAGCAGCTTGGGGGCGGGACGGGGAAAAGAGACCCAGTACTTC. Translated: CASSLGAGRGKETQYF.

The gene calls are TRBV7-9 and TRBJ2-1; 7 bases match TRBD2. This CDR3 comprises 13 residues. With V trimmed by 3 bases and J by 9 bases, 5 bases remained unmatched. The germline gives CDR1 SEHNR, CDR2 FQNEAQ (reference sequence). The CDR3 DNA reads TGTGCCAGCAGCTTGGGAGGGGCAGGTGAGCAGTTCTTC. Protein product: CASSLGGAGEQFF.

This clone has just one count. The rearrangement joins TRBV11-2 to TRBJ1-2, with D hard to call. The CDR3 totals 15 residues. The V gene's germline CDR1 is SGHAT and CDR2 FQNNGV. V was cut by 5 bases and J by 7 bases, with 20 bases left in between. CDR3 sequence (DNA): TGTGCCAGCAGCACGAGGGCCGATCATAAGGGTGGCTACACCTTC. It specifies CASSTRADHKGGYTF.

V and J are TRBV7-9 and TRBJ1-3, with TRBD1 identical over 7 bases. The CDR3 extends over 17 amino acids. V was clipped by 1 base and J by 0 bases; unmatched bases: 6. Germline-derived CDR1 and CDR2 are SEHNR and FQNEAQ (reference sequence). The CDR3 coding sequence is TGTGCCAGCAGCTTAGTTTCGGACAGGTCCTCTGGAAACACCATATATTTT. The encoded protein is CASSLVSDRSSGNTIYF. The full variable domain, completed using reference TRBV7-9 and TRBJ1-3, is DTGVSQNPRHKITKRGQNVTFRCDPISEHNRLYWYRQTLGQGPEFLTYFQNEAQLEKSRLLSDRFSAERPKGSFSTLEIQRTEQGDSAMYLCASSLVSDRSSGNTIYFGEGSWLTVV.

This chain joins TRBV9 and TRBJ2-2, with 13 nucleotides matching TRBD2. J was trimmed by 3 bases and V by 4 bases; bases with no gene match: 3. The germline gives CDR1 SGDLS, CDR2 YYNGEE. The CDR3 covers 16 residues. CDR3 coding DNA: TGTGCCAGCAGCCCCACTAGCGGGAGGGACACCGGGGAGCTGTTTTTT. It translates to CASSPTSGRDTGELFF.

The chain has TRBV19 and TRBJ2-3; D might be TRBD2 (5 bases). The germline V gene has CDR1 LNHDA and CDR2 SQIVND (reference sequence). V shed 1 base and J shed 1 base, with 6 bases lying between them. The CDR3 has 14 residues. In nucleotides, the CDR3 is TGTGCCAGTAGTATAGTTAGCGGCACAGATACGCAGTATTTT. Translated: CASSIVSGTDTQYF.

The rearrangement joins TRBV4-2 to TRBJ2-2; D gene unclear. The germline V and J ends were trimmed by 9 bases and 0 bases, with 8 bases remaining between them. The CDR3 has 13 amino acids. CDR1 is LGHNA and CDR2 is YNFKEQ in the germline V gene. The CDR3 region has the DNA TGTGCCAGTTTTTCAGCGAACACCGGGGAGCTGTTTTTT. Encoded protein: CASFSANTGELFF.

The chain couples TRBV7-2 to TRBJ1-2; TRBD1 might be the D (6 bases). V lost 1 base and J 5 bases, leaving 14 bases between the germline ends. Per germline, CDR1 SGHTA and CDR2 FQGNSA. The CDR3 is made up of 15 amino acids. CDR3 loop: CASSLDGRGGYGYTF. CDR3 in DNA: TGTGCCAGCAGCTTAGATGGCAGGGGAGGGTATGGCTACACCTTC.

The chain combines TRBV12-3 or TRBV12-4 with TRBJ2-1; 10 positions match TRBD2. The CDR3 sequence is 13 residues long. Germline trimming cut 7 bases from V and 6 bases from J; bases unmatched to any gene: 3. The chain's CDR3 is CASTLAGANEQFF. In DNA, the CDR3 is TGTGCCAGCACTCTAGCGGGAGCCAATGAGCAGTTCTTC.

The chain is built from TRBV6-2 or TRBV6-3 and TRBJ1-1, with D maybe TRBD1 (6 bases). The germline V gene has CDR1 MNHEY and CDR2 SVGEGT. V shed 2 bases and J shed 4 bases, with 17 bases lying between them. The length of the CDR3 is 16 residues. The CDR3 loop reads CASSYGFRGLGTEAFF. The CDR3 DNA reads as TGTGCCAGCAGTTACGGGTTCAGGGGTTTGGGCACTGAAGCTTTCTTT.

The chain uses TRBV5-1 and TRBJ2-1; no clear D. In germline, CDR1 is SGHRS, CDR2 YFSETQ. The CDR3 totals 11 residues. Deletions cut 2 bases from V and 7 bases from J, with 4 bases between. In DNA, the CDR3 is TGCGCCAGCAGCTTTATGAATGAGCAGTTCTTC. Protein: CASSFMNEQFF.

A few counts support this clone. The gene calls are TRBV28 and TRBJ1-2, with TRBD1 matching over 8 bases. V shed 3 bases, J shed 4 bases, and the junction held 10 bases outside the gene matches. Germline CDR1 is MDHEN and CDR2 is SYDVKM. This CDR3 contains 16 residues. CDR3: CASSLGVRGLSYGYTF. The CDR3 nucleotides read TGTGCCAGCAGTTTGGGGGTCAGGGGGCTGAGCTATGGCTACACCTTC.

The V and J genes are TRBV28 and TRBJ1-1; 7 bases map to TRBD1. CDR1 and CDR2 from the germline V gene are MDHEN and SYDVKM. The length of the CDR3 is 15 residues. The ends lost 5 bases at V and 4 bases at J; junction bases unmatched: 10. CDR3 sequence (DNA): TGTGCCAGCAGTCGTCGAGGCACAGGGGCCACTGAAGCTTTCTTT. The encoded protein is CASSRRGTGATEAFF.

V gene TRBV6-6 combines with J gene TRBJ1-2, with D perhaps matching TRBD1 (6 bases). The germline V and J ends were trimmed by 5 bases and 3 bases, with 28 bases remaining between them. CDR3 size: 19 residues. Per germline, CDR1 MNHNY and CDR2 SVGAGI (reference sequence). The CDR3 reads CASSPQSGFGTRVYYGYTF. In DNA form, the CDR3 reads TGTGCCAGCAGTCCTCAATCAGGTTTCGGGACAAGGGTATACTATGGCTACACCTTC.

The genes are TRBV11-2 and TRBJ2-7, with 9 bases matching TRBD1. Germline values: CDR1 SGHAT, CDR2 FQNNGV. The CDR3 is made up of 14 amino acids. J lost 2 bases, V lost 3 bases, and 2 bases had no gene match. The CDR3 is CASSLGDRAYEQYF. For the CDR3, the DNA is TGTGCCAGCAGCTTGGGGGACAGGGCCTACGAGCAGTACTTC.

This clone was found once. The J gene is TRBJ1-2, the V gene TRBV19, with unresolved D. Germline values: CDR1 LNHDA, CDR2 SQIVND (reference sequence). The ends were cut back, 7 bases at V and 4 bases at J, with 10 bases in the middle. The CDR3 spans 12 residues. The CDR3: CASIDTSYGYTF. In DNA, the CDR3 is TGTGCCAGTATTGACACCAGCTATGGCTACACCTTC.